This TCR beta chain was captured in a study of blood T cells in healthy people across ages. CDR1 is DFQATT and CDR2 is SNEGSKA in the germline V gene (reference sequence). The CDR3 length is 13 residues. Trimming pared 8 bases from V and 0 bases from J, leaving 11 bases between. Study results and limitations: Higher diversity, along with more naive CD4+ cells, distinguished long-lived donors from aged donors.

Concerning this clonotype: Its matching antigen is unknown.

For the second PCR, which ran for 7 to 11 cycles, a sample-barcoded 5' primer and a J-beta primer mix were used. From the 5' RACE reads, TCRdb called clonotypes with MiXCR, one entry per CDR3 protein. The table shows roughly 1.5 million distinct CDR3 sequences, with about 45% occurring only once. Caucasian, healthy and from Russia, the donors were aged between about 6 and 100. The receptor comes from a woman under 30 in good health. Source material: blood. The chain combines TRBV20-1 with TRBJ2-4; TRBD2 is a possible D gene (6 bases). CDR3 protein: CSISGLAKNIQYF. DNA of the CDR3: TGCAGTATTAGCGGCCTAGCCAAAAACATTCAGTACTTC.